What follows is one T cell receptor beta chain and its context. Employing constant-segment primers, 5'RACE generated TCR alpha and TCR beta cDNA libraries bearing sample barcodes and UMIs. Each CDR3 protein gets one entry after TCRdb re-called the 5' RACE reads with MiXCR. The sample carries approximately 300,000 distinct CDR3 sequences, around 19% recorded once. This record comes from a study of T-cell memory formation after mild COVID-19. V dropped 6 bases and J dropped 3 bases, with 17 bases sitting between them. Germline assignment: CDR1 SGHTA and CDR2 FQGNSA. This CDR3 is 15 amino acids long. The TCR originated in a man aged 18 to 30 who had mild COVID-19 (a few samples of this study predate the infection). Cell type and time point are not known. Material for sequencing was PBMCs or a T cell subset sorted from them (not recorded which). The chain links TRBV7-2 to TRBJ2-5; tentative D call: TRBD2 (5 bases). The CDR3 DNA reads TGTGCCAGCAGGAACCAGTTACTAGGGAAAGAGACCCAGTACTTC. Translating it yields CASRNQLLGKETQYF.